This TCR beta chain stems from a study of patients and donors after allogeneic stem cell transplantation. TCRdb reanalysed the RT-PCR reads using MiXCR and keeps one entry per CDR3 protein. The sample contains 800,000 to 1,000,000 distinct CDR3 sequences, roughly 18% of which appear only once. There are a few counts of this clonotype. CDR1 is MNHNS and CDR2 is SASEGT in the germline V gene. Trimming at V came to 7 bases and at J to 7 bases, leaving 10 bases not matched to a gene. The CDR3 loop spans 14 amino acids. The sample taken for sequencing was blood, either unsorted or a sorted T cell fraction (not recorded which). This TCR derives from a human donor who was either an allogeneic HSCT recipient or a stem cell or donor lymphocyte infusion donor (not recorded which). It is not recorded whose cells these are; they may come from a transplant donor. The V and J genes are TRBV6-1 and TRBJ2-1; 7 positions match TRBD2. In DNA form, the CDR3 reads TGTGCCAGCACCCCGGGAGGCCTGAATAATGAGCAGTTCTTC. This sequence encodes CASTPGGLNNEQFF.